These 27 T cell receptor beta chains originate from one sample sequenced in a study of tumor-infiltrating lymphocytes in localized non-small cell lung cancer. Some clones are missing from TCRdb's copy, which holds only in-frame ones; the method was immunoSEQ multiplex PCR. The sample shows around 17,000 clones, roughly four fifths of them seen only once. Sequenced sample: lung tumor tissue. These TCRs come from a human donor with non-small cell lung cancer.

This chain uses TRBV5-1 with TRBJ2-5; 12 bases fit TRBD2. From germline, CDR1 is SGHRS and CDR2 YFSETQ. The CDR3 spans 16 residues. Trimming cost V 2 bases and J 4 bases; bases outside gene matches: 6. Written as DNA, the CDR3 is TGCGCCAGCAGCTTAGGCCGACTAGCGGGAGTAGAGACCCAGTACTTC. Residues: CASSLGRLAGVETQYF.

The V call is TRBV7-2, the J call TRBJ2-2; no clear D. V gave up 5 bases and J gave up 1 base, with 5 bases separating them. The length of the CDR3 is 13 residues. CDR1 and CDR2 from the germline V gene are SGHTA and FQGNSA. The CDR3 here is CASSIQNTGELFF. The CDR3 bases are TGTGCCAGCAGCATACAGAACACCGGGGAGCTGTTTTTT.

This sequence joins TRBV30 and TRBJ2-3, with 14 bases matching TRBD2. Unmatched junction bases numbered 5, after V lost 1 base and J lost 5 bases. CDR3 length: 16 residues. Germline V gives CDR1 GTSNPN, CDR2 SVGIG (reference sequence). CDR3 DNA sequence: TGTGCCTGGAGTGGGGAGACTAGCGGGAGGGTAGATACGCAGTATTTT. Amino acid sequence: CAWSGETSGRVDTQYF.

The gene calls are TRBV10-3 and TRBJ2-5, with a tentative D call TRBD2 (5 bases). Germline-derived CDR1 and CDR2 are ENHRY and SYGVKD. V lost 5 bases and J lost 2, with 21 bases in between. The CDR3 has 17 residues. CDR3 bases: TGTGCCATCAGTCGGGGTTCGGTCACCTTGAGGCAAGAGACCCAGTACTTC. Protein sequence: CAISRGSVTLRQETQYF.

V usage is TRBV27 and J usage is TRBJ2-1; tentative D call: TRBD2 (6 bases). Germline values: CDR1 MNHEY, CDR2 SMNVEV (reference sequence). V lost 5 bases and J 1 base, leaving 18 bases between the germline ends. This CDR3 is built from 17 residues. CDR3 coding DNA: TGTGCCAGCAGTCCAATAATAGCGGAGGAGTCCTACAATGAGCAGTTCTTC. It codes for CASSPIIAEESYNEQFF.

The chain has TRBV6-4 and TRBJ2-1; TRBD2 aligns across 10 bases. CDR1 MRHNA and CDR2 SNTAGT come from the germline V gene. CDR3 size: 15 residues. Unmatched junction bases numbered 9, after V lost 6 bases and J lost 7 bases. CDR3 protein: CASSRLAGSGNEQFF. The CDR3 DNA reads as TGTGCCAGCAGCCGACTAGCGGGTTCGGGAAATGAGCAGTTCTTC.

V and J are TRBV5-1 and TRBJ2-3; TRBD2 matches 7 bases. The CDR3 has 16 amino acids. Germline loops: CDR1 SGHRS, CDR2 YFSETQ. V shed 1 base and J 4 bases; nucleotides not matched to a gene: 9. CDR3 protein: CASSLSARAGADTQYF. The DNA for the CDR3 is TGCGCCAGCAGCTTGAGCGCCAGGGCGGGGGCAGATACGCAGTATTTT.

The J gene is TRBJ2-7, the V gene TRBV7-3; tentatively, D is TRBD2 (6 bases). The CDR3 contains 15 residues. The ends were cut back, 5 bases at V and 1 base at J, with 15 bases in the middle. CDR1 and CDR2 from the germline V gene are SGHTA and FQGTGA. CDR3 in DNA: TGTGCCAGCAGCCTACTTAGCGGAGGTTCCTACGAGCAGTACTTC. Translation: CASSLLSGGSYEQYF.

In its sample, this clone was seen once. The rearrangement uses TRBV27 and TRBJ1-1; maybe TRBD1 (5 bases). CDR3 size: 14 residues. V was trimmed by 6 bases and J by 7 bases, leaving 18 bases between them. Germline V gene data show CDR1 as MNHEY and CDR2 as SMNVEV (reference sequence). The DNA of the CDR3 is TGTGCCAGCAGCCCAGGGTATGAGGCGAATGAAGCTTTCTTT. As protein: CASSPGYEANEAFF.

The V call is TRBV6-1, the J call TRBJ1-3, with 7 positions matching TRBD1. The CDR3 has 15 amino acids. The V gene's germline CDR1 is MNHNS and CDR2 SASEGT. The junction had 10 bases not matched to a gene; V was cut back by 6 bases and J by 5 bases. In nucleotides, the CDR3 is TGTGCCAGCAGCTTGAACAGGGGAGGTAGAAACACCATATATTTT. Its protein product is CASSLNRGGRNTIYF.

The DNA of the CDR3 is TGCGCCAGCAGCCAAGATCCCCAGCGGGAGGGTCGCCACACCGGGGAGCTGTTTTTT. Encoded protein: CASSQDPQREGRHTGELFF. This chain uses TRBV4-1 with TRBJ2-2; TRBD2 agrees at 10 bases. CDR1 and CDR2 (germline): MGHRA, YSYEKL. J lost 3 bases, V lost 0 bases, and 10 bases had no gene match. This CDR3 has 19 residues.

The chain joins TRBV7-9 to TRBJ2-7, with 7 bases lining up with TRBD2. Losses at the gene ends were 5 bases for V and 6 bases for J; bases not matched to a gene: 4. The CDR3 runs to 12 residues. Germline V lookup: CDR1 SEHNR, CDR2 FQNEAQ (reference sequence). The CDR3 DNA reads as TGTGCCAGCAGCCAAACTAGCGCCGAGCAGTACTTC. Its protein product is CASSQTSAEQYF.

This clone was counted only a few times. This chain links TRBV7-2 with TRBJ2-2; 11 bases line up with TRBD2. After removal of 1 base from V and 5 bases from J, the junction contained 3 bases not matched to a gene. Germline values: CDR1 SGHTA, CDR2 FQGNSA. This CDR3 has 16 residues. CDR3 residues: CASSLEGTSGTGELFF. The CDR3 region has the DNA TGTGCCAGCAGCTTAGAGGGGACTAGCGGTACCGGGGAGCTGTTTTTT.

This chain uses TRBV10-3 with TRBJ2-3; 10 bases align to TRBD2. The CDR3 runs 14 residues. CDR1 is ENHRY and CDR2 is SYGVKD in the germline V gene. Trimming cost V 10 bases and J 5 bases; bases outside gene matches: 9. DNA of the CDR3: TGTGCCACCTTCCCTAGCGGGAGCGGAGATACGCAGTATTTT. Its protein product is CATFPSGSGDTQYF.

V and J are TRBV5-4 and TRBJ2-5; D uncertain. Per germline, CDR1 SGHNT and CDR2 YYREEE (reference sequence). V shed 0 bases and J shed 2 bases, with 14 bases lying between them. This CDR3 comprises 16 residues. Here the CDR3 reads CASSLGEVGIQETQYF. Here the CDR3 DNA reads TGTGCCAGCAGCTTGGGTGAGGTAGGGATACAAGAGACCCAGTACTTC.

This chain uses TRBV5-1 with TRBJ1-2; D uncertain. The germline V gene has CDR1 SGHRS and CDR2 YFSETQ. Between the trimmed V and J ends, which lost 0 bases and 4 bases, there was a span of 13 bases. This CDR3 is 15 amino acids long. The CDR3 spells CASSLDPRIPYGYTF. DNA of the CDR3: TGCGCCAGCAGCTTGGATCCAAGGATCCCCTATGGCTACACCTTC. The full variable domain, with the rest looked up from reference TRBV5-1 and TRBJ1-2, is KAGVTQTPRYLIKTRGQQVTLSCSPISGHRSVSWYQQTPGQGLQFLFEYFSETQRNKGNFPGRFSGRQFSNSRSEMNVSTLELGDSALYLCASSLDPRIPYGYTFGSGTRLTVV.

The rearrangement joins TRBV6-1 to TRBJ2-1; 9 bases agree with TRBD2. J was trimmed by 8 bases and V by 4 bases; bases with no gene match: 15. There are 17 residues in the CDR3. Germline assignment: CDR1 MNHNS and CDR2 SASEGT. CDR3 residues: CASSAPSTGTSLDEQFF. CDR3 nucleotides: TGTGCCAGCAGTGCCCCCTCTACCGGGACTAGCTTAGATGAGCAGTTCTTC.

J is TRBJ1-1 and V is TRBV25-1; a weak D match, TRBD1 (6 bases). The CDR3 consists of 13 residues. Per the germline V gene, CDR1 is MGHDK and CDR2 is SYGVNS. V lost 4 bases and J lost 8, with 14 bases in between. CDR3 residues: CASSVLPRGEAFF. The CDR3 nucleotides are TGTGCCAGCAGTGTACTCCCGAGGGGGGAAGCTTTCTTT.

V and J are TRBV7-9 and TRBJ2-1; D not resolved. The CDR3 has 12 amino acids. V gave up 6 bases and J gave up 4 bases, with 7 bases separating them. CDR1 is SEHNR and CDR2 is FQNEAQ in the germline V gene (reference sequence). CDR3 bases: TGTGCCAGCAGTCCTATATACAATGAGCAGTTCTTC. It translates to CASSPIYNEQFF.

The V call is TRBV4-1, the J call TRBJ2-2; no firm D call. From germline, CDR1 is MGHRA and CDR2 YSYEKL. The ends were cut back, 4 bases at V and 8 bases at J, with 8 bases in the middle. The CDR3 covers 12 residues. CDR3 loop: CASSLLGGELFF. The DNA of the CDR3 is TGCGCCAGCAGCCTATTGGGTGGGGAGCTGTTTTTT.

The chain employs TRBV6-1 and TRBJ1-5, with D perhaps TRBD1 (6 bases). The ends were cut back, 8 bases at V and 6 bases at J, with 17 bases in the middle. CDR1 MNHNS and CDR2 SASEGT come from the germline V gene. This CDR3 has 14 amino acids. CDR3 nucleotide sequence: TGTGCCAGCGGTACAGGGTTTGATGGTCAGCCCCAGCATTTT. Residues: CASGTGFDGQPQHF.

The V call is TRBV13, the J call TRBJ2-3; 11 nucleotides line up with TRBD2. The length of the CDR3 is 16 residues. Germline trimming cut 6 bases from V and 7 bases from J; bases unmatched to any gene: 12. Germline V lookup: CDR1 PRHDT, CDR2 FYEKMQ (reference sequence). The CDR3 nucleotides are TGTGCCAGCAGTCGGGGTAAGGGACTAGCGGCCAATACGCAGTATTTT. Translating gives CASSRGKGLAANTQYF.

The chain is built from TRBV19 and TRBJ2-3, with D perhaps matching TRBD2 (6 bases). The CDR3 extends over 15 amino acids. V was cut by 3 bases and J by 6 bases, with 16 bases left in between. Germline V gene sequence: CDR1 LNHDA, CDR2 SQIVND (reference sequence). For the CDR3, the DNA is TGTGCCAGTAGTATGGGAGGTAGGGTACCCGATACGCAGTATTTT. Amino acids: CASSMGGRVPDTQYF.

This chain links TRBV6-1 with TRBJ1-2; D is ambiguous. CDR1 and CDR2 from the germline V gene are MNHNS and SASEGT. This CDR3 region has 13 residues. Trimming removed 4 bases at V and 6 bases at J, with 12 bases between. In DNA form, the CDR3 reads TGTGCCAGCAGTGTAGATAGGAATAATGGCTACACCTTC. It specifies CASSVDRNNGYTF.

J is TRBJ2-1 and V is TRBV7-2, with D perhaps matching TRBD1 (5 bases). Between the trimmed V and J ends, which lost 4 bases and 5 bases, there was a span of 12 bases. Germline V gene lookup returns CDR1 SGHTA and CDR2 FQGNSA. This CDR3 comprises 14 residues. This chain's CDR3 is CASSSTPGNNEQFF. CDR3 nucleotide sequence: TGTGCCAGCAGCTCTACCCCAGGGAACAATGAGCAGTTCTTC.

The V gene is TRBV19, the J gene TRBJ1-2; D not resolved. The germline V gene has CDR1 LNHDA and CDR2 SQIVND (reference sequence). The CDR3 contains 12 residues. Trimming took 5 bases from V and 8 from J, leaving 12 bases between them. CDR3 bases: TGTGCCAGTAGTGAGACCCAAGGGGGCTACACCTTC. Translation: CASSETQGGYTF. Using reference TRBV19 and TRBJ1-2 for the parts outside the CDR3, the full variable domain is DGGITQSPKYLFRKEGQNVTLSCEQNLNHDAMYWYRQDPGQGLRLIYYSQIVNDFQKGDIAEGYSVSREKKESFPLTVTSAQKNPTAFYLCASSETQGGYTFGSGTRLTVV.

The chain combines TRBV29-1 with TRBJ2-2; D possibly corresponds to TRBD1 (8 bases). Trimming removed 4 bases from V and 4 bases from J, with 13 bases in between. The CDR3 sequence is 14 residues long. Looked up from germline, CDR1 is SQVTM and CDR2 is ANQGSEA. The CDR3 DNA follows: TGCAGCGTTGTACAGGGGGGGGTCACCGGGGAGCTGTTTTTT. It encodes CSVVQGGVTGELFF.